This T cell receptor (beta chain) was identified during a study of blood T cell repertoires in COVID-19. Looking at the study overall: Specimens from acute and convalescent COVID-19 originated in the United States, Italy and Spain. In each case, the material was cDNA or gDNA derived from T cells, B-cell-depleted T cells, or PBMCs.

Original handling: Nucleated cell number was recorded as an estimate derived from reference gene primer amplification. Using immunoSEQ multiplex PCR, the repertoire was profiled, and TCRdb retains in-frame clones only, with some absent. V and J calls plus clone size are reproduced from that table; the DNA served to infer D and trimming. Counted here are fewer than 450,000 clones, around 89% occurring once; the ten biggest clones make up 10% to 15%. The CDR3 has 16 amino acids. From germline, CDR1 is SGHNT and CDR2 YYREEE (reference sequence). Trimming removed 3 bases from V and 3 bases from J; junction bases left unmatched: 7. Seattle patients were enrolled while actively infected and followed longitudinally.

What was sequenced was peripheral blood. The TCR was taken from a woman aged 50 to 65 with COVID-19, enrolled during active disease. J is TRBJ1-1 and V is TRBV5-4, with 11 bases aligning to TRBD1. In nucleotides, the CDR3 is TGTGCCAGCAGCTGGGGGACAGGGGGACGGGACACTGAAGCTTTCTTT. Translation: CASSWGTGGRDTEAFF. The complete variable domain, with remaining parts taken from reference TRBV5-4 and TRBJ1-1, reads ETGVTQSPTHLIKTRGQQVTLRCSSQSGHNTVSWYQQALGQGPQFIFQYYREEENGRGNFPPRFSGLQFPNYSSELNVNALELDDSALYLCASSWGTGGRDTEAFFGQGTRLTVV.